The 16 T cell receptor beta chains presented below share a single source sample, sequenced in a study of blood T cell repertoires in COVID-19. The protocol was immunoSEQ multiplex PCR, while the TCRdb copy is restricted to in-frame clones and leaves out a portion. Of some 530,000 clones in the sample, around 85% are singletons; the top ten hold roughly 3.2%. The sample consisted of peripheral blood. Receptors were obtained from a human donor in a cohort sampled during active COVID-19.

This clone was picked up one time. The genes are TRBV2 and TRBJ1-1, with 8 bases fitting TRBD1. The CDR3 spans 16 residues. Trimming took 5 bases from V and 5 from J; bases not matched to a gene: 13. Germline V CDR1 and CDR2: SNHLY, FYNNEI. The CDR3 coding sequence is TGTGCCAGCAGTTCTGGACAGGGATATGGAACAACTGAAGCTTTCTTT. Translation: CASSSGQGYGTTEAFF.

The chain employs TRBV5-4 and TRBJ2-3; 9 bases are a match to TRBD2. This CDR3 contains 15 residues. The ends lost 0 bases at V and 5 bases at J; junction bases unmatched: 4. CDR1 is SGHNT and CDR2 is YYREEE in the germline V gene (reference sequence). DNA of the CDR3: TGTGCCAGCAGCTTGGCAGGAGCGGGAGGAGATACGCAGTATTTT. Amino acids: CASSLAGAGGDTQYF.

The rearrangement joins TRBV30 to TRBJ2-7; the D is unclear. Germline CDR1 and CDR2: GTSNPN and SVGIG (reference sequence). This CDR3 region has 17 residues. V was trimmed by 2 bases and J by 0 bases, leaving 20 bases between them. CDR3 sequence reads: CAWSKNSLTDSSYEQYF. CDR3 DNA: TGTGCCTGGAGTAAAAACAGTCTTACAGATTCCTCCTACGAGCAGTACTTC.

This clone was detected only a few times. The genes are TRBV4-1 and TRBJ2-1, with 8 bases matching TRBD2. CDR1 and CDR2 (germline): MGHRA, YSYEKL. This CDR3 is built from 14 residues. The ends lost 4 bases at V and 5 bases at J; junction bases unmatched: 4. CDR3 sequence (DNA): TGCGCCAGCAGCCGTAGCGGGATCAACAATGAGCAGTTCTTC. Protein: CASSRSGINNEQFF.

This chain uses TRBV27 with TRBJ1-4, with a possible D match to TRBD1 (6 bases). V lost 0 bases and J 8 bases, leaving 16 bases between the germline ends. CDR1 MNHEY and CDR2 SMNVEV come from the germline V gene (reference sequence). This CDR3 contains 16 residues. The CDR3 loop is CASSLSTGRTWEKLFF. The CDR3 DNA follows: TGTGCCAGCAGTTTATCTACAGGGCGTACTTGGGAAAAACTGTTTTTT.

The V and J genes are TRBV12-5 and TRBJ1-5; 10 bases are shared with TRBD1. Unmatched junction bases numbered 6, after V lost 4 bases and J lost 3 bases. The CDR3 loop spans 16 amino acids. CDR1 and CDR2 (germline): LGHNT, FRNRAP. The CDR3 loop reads CASGSWTGGTNQPQHF. In DNA form, the CDR3 reads TGTGCTAGTGGTTCTTGGACAGGGGGGACCAATCAGCCCCAGCATTTT.

This clone was counted once. This chain uses TRBV5-1 with TRBJ1-5; D is uncertain. V gave up 0 bases and J gave up 5 bases, with 9 bases separating them. CDR1 is SGHRS and CDR2 is YFSETQ in the germline V gene. CDR3 length equals 14 residues. CDR3 protein: CASSLGGLYQPQHF. DNA of the CDR3: TGCGCCAGCAGCTTGGGCGGCCTCTATCAGCCCCAGCATTTT.

J is TRBJ2-2 and V is TRBV19; maybe TRBD1 (5 bases). The germline V gene has CDR1 LNHDA and CDR2 SQIVND (reference sequence). The germline V and J ends were trimmed by 5 bases and 7 bases, with 11 bases remaining between them. The CDR3 length is 13 residues. This CDR3 is CASSSQGLGELFF. The CDR3 nucleotides read TGTGCCAGTAGTTCGCAGGGTCTCGGGGAGCTGTTTTTT.

The rearrangement links TRBV18 to TRBJ1-5; D gene unclear. The CDR3 is made up of 19 amino acids. Trimming shortened V by 2 bases and J by 0 bases, and 20 bases separated the two germline ends. Germline assignment: CDR1 KGHSH and CDR2 LQKENI. Here the CDR3 reads CASSPTPQVSRDSNQPQHF. The CDR3 DNA reads TGTGCCAGCTCACCAACCCCCCAAGTGTCTCGGGATAGCAATCAGCCCCAGCATTTT.

The V call is TRBV30, the J call TRBJ2-5; tentatively, D is TRBD2 (6 bases). Looked up from germline, CDR1 is GTSNPN and CDR2 is SVGIG (reference sequence). This CDR3 is 14 amino acids long. Trimming left V 3 bases short and J 2 bases short, with 13 bases between. The CDR3 DNA follows: TGTGCCTGGAGAAAAACCGGGGGTCAAGAGACCCAGTACTTC. The encoded protein is CAWRKTGGQETQYF.

The genes are TRBV11-3 and TRBJ2-6, with 7 bases aligning to TRBD1. Germline CDR1 is SGHNT and CDR2 is YENEEA. The V gene end was trimmed by 5 bases and the J gene end by 0 bases; junction bases not matched to a gene: 13. The CDR3 runs to 19 residues. CDR3 nucleotide sequence: TGTGCCAGCAGCCAGAAGGGACAGTTAATCGGCTCTGGGGCCAACGTCCTGACTTTC. Amino acids: CASSQKGQLIGSGANVLTF.

The chain has TRBV7-2 and TRBJ2-5, with 10 bases that match TRBD2. Looked up from germline, CDR1 is SGHTA and CDR2 is FQGNSA. There are 18 residues in the CDR3. The V and J ends lost 2 bases and 4 bases, in that order; junction bases with no gene match: 13. CDR3 coding DNA: TGTGCCAGCAGCTTATCAGAGCGGGAGGGCCGTCGGGTAGAGACCCAGTACTTC. Translated: CASSLSEREGRRVETQYF.

The chain joins TRBV3-1 (or the pseudogene TRBV3-2) to TRBJ1-1; possible D gene TRBD1, 5 bases. The CDR3 has 11 residues. Germline lookup yields CDR1 LGHDT and CDR2 YNNKEL (reference sequence). Trimming removed 5 bases from V and 9 bases from J, with 10 bases in between. CDR3 residues: CASSSGEKAFF. The CDR3 DNA reads TGTGCCAGCAGCTCGGGGGAGAAAGCTTTCTTT.

The genes are TRBV30 and TRBJ1-4, with D maybe TRBD1 (5 bases). CDR3 length equals 15 residues. V shed 1 base and J shed 4 bases, with 13 bases lying between them. CDR1 is GTSNPN, CDR2 SVGIG, per germline (reference sequence). CDR3 nucleotides: TGTGCCTGGAGTGGCGGGGCGAGTGGTAATGAAAAACTGTTTTTT. Amino acids: CAWSGGASGNEKLFF. Using reference TRBV30 and TRBJ1-4 for the parts outside the CDR3, the full variable domain is SQTIHQWPATLVQPVGSPLSLECTVEGTSNPNLYWYRQAAGRGLQLLFYSVGIGQISSEVPQNLSASRPQDRQFILSSKKLLLSDSGFYLCAWSGGASGNEKLFFGSGTQLSVL.

As concerns this clone: Possible read error: a much larger clone is one base away. CDR3 loop: CASSRDTNTEAFF. CDR3 DNA: TGTGCCAGCAGCCGGGACACGAACACTGAAGCTTTCTTT. The V call is TRBV7-3, the J call TRBJ1-1, with a weak D call TRBD1 (6 bases). V gave up 5 bases and J gave up 1 base, with 8 bases separating them. From germline, CDR1 is SGHTA and CDR2 FQGTGA. This CDR3 region has 13 residues.

The rearrangement links TRBV24-1 to TRBJ2-5; 8 bases map to TRBD1. Germline-derived CDR1 and CDR2 are KGHDR and SFDVKD. The trim removed 4 bases at V and 4 bases at J, leaving 7 bases unmatched. The CDR3 covers 15 residues. The CDR3 sequence is CATSDPQGTGETQYF. CDR3 coding DNA: TGTGCCACCAGTGACCCCCAGGGGACAGGAGAGACCCAGTACTTC.